Listed here is a single TCR beta chain. The sample belongs to a study of identical twins' blood T cells. MiXCR, applied by TCRdb to the 5' RACE reads, yields one record per CDR3 protein. The sample has a few hundred thousand distinct CDR3 sequences; over 25% are singletons. The V gene lost 5 bases and the J gene lost 3 bases, with 14 bases spanning the gap. The CDR3 has 14 amino acids. Germline assignment: CDR1 SQVTM and CDR2 ANQGSEA. The chain carries TRBV29-1 and TRBJ2-1, with unresolved D. Material for sequencing was PBMCs. The source is a woman between 18 and 50 years old in good health. CDR3 nucleotide sequence: TGCAGCGTTACCCGAACGGGCGACTACAATGAGCAGTTCTTC. This codes for CSVTRTGDYNEQFF.